This T cell receptor (beta chain) was identified in a study of T cells in tumors after PD-1 blockade. Study information: Excluded were patients with checkpoint blockade, immunosuppressants, or radiotherapy or other anti-cancer therapy within 4 weeks.

The germline V and J ends were trimmed by 3 bases and 5 bases, with 8 bases remaining between them. The CDR3 loop spans 13 amino acids. Germline V gene lookup returns CDR1 ENHRY and CDR2 SYGVKD. The protocol was immunoSEQ multiplex PCR, while the TCRdb copy is restricted to in-frame clones and leaves out a portion. This table holds about 60,000 clones, 74% found once. This sequence joins TRBV10-3 and TRBJ1-5; D gene unclear. Sequencing used PBMCs, obtained after anti-PD-1 treatment. This TCR came from a human donor with basal cell carcinoma. CDR3 region: CAISEQLHQPQHF. Here the CDR3 DNA reads TGTGCCATCAGTGAACAGTTACATCAGCCCCAGCATTTT.